This TCR beta chain was captured by sequencing in a study of type 1 regulatory T cells. Study as a whole: An in vitro protocol generated T-allo10, a Tr1-enriched, alloantigen-specific CD4 T cell product. Study-level findings and limits: Compared with non-type 1 regulatory T cells, type 1 regulatory T cells showed a more restricted TCR repertoire.

The CDR3 contains 14 residues. CDR1 and CDR2 from the germline V gene are SNHLY and FYNNEI. V was clipped by 6 bases and J by 7 bases, with 18 bases between them. TCRdb ran MiXCR on the reads and lists one entry per CDR3 protein. This table has tens of thousands of distinct CDR3 sequences, less than 25% appearing once. Remarks on this clonotype: Its antigen is still unknown.

Specimen: cultured type 1 regulatory T (Tr1) cells, either the whole culture or a sorted fraction (not recorded which). The gene calls are TRBV2 and TRBJ1-2; no clear D gene. The TCR comes from a human donor in good health. In nucleotides, the CDR3 is TGTGCCAGCAGGTGGAGCAATAGGGCTATTGGCTACACCTTC. It yields the protein CASRWSNRAIGYTF.